The T cell receptor beta chain under discussion was sequenced for a study of blood T cell repertoires in COVID-19. V lost 7 bases and J lost 8, with 17 bases in between. The CDR3 consists of 13 residues. Per the authors' pipeline: Amplifying reference gene primers gave estimates of nucleated cell counts. Data came from immunoSEQ multiplex PCR; TCRdb stores just in-frame clones and leaves some out. The V and J calls and clone size come from that table; D and trimming were worked out from the DNA. The data show 150,000 or so clones, roughly nine tenths seen once. The TCR originated in a man aged 50 to 60 with acute or convalescent COVID-19. The chain is built from TRBV12-3 or TRBV12-4 and TRBJ1-2; D not resolved. Sequencing used peripheral blood. The CDR3 spells CASTHGPPGGYTF. CDR3 nucleotide sequence: TGTGCCAGCACCCACGGCCCCCCCGGGGGCTACACCTTC.